Below, 3 T cell receptor beta chains from the same sample are listed, as sequenced in a study of blood T cell repertoires in COVID-19. Here immunoSEQ multiplex PCR was the method, and the copy in TCRdb shows in-frame clones only, minus some. The sample shows over 150,000 clones, approximately 91% of them seen only once. The sample taken for sequencing was peripheral blood. These receptors all stem from a man aged 30 to 39 with acute or convalescent COVID-19.

The chain carries TRBV5-1 and TRBJ2-5, with 7 nucleotides matching TRBD1. CDR3 size: 14 residues. V lost 6 bases and J lost 3; bases outside the gene matches: 8. Germline loops: CDR1 SGHRS, CDR2 YFSETQ. The CDR3 nucleotides read TGCGCCAGCACCCTAAACAGGGGTGAAGAGACCCAGTACTTC. Protein product: CASTLNRGEETQYF.

The rearrangement uses TRBV7-8 and TRBJ1-5, with D uncertain. The V end lost 1 base, the J end lost 4 bases, and 5 bases lay between the germline ends. Germline V CDR1 and CDR2: SGHVS, FQNEAQ. This CDR3 contains 13 residues. The CDR3 DNA sequence: TGTGCCAGCAGCTTAGTCGGGAATCAGCCCCAGCATTTT. Translation: CASSLVGNQPQHF.

This chain uses TRBV5-5 with TRBJ2-7, with D possibly TRBD2 on 5 matching bases. This CDR3 is 12 amino acids long. The V gene lost 4 bases and the J gene lost 8 bases, with 13 bases spanning the gap. Per germline, CDR1 SGHKS and CDR2 YYEKEE (reference sequence). The DNA for the CDR3 is TGTGCCAGCAGCCCTGCCGGGGTACAGCAGTACTTC. This encodes CASSPAGVQQYF.